The 19 T cell receptor beta chains given below trace back to one sample, sequenced in a study of blood T cell repertoires in COVID-19. Assay: immunoSEQ multiplex PCR; the TCRdb copy retains only in-frame clones and omits some. This sample has 350,000 to 550,000 clones, with about 90% found just once. The sample was PBMCs or T cells enriched from blood (not recorded which). The receptors come from a woman under 30 with acute COVID-19.

The genes are TRBV7-9 and TRBJ2-2; no clear D gene. The CDR3 is 14 amino acids. Trimming shortened V by 0 bases and J by 4 bases, and 6 bases separated the two germline ends. From germline, CDR1 is SEHNR and CDR2 FQNEAQ (reference sequence). The DNA for the CDR3 is TGTGCCAGCAGCTTAGCGGGCAGCACCGGGGAGCTGTTTTTT. This sequence encodes CASSLAGSTGELFF.

V gene TRBV7-9 combines with J gene TRBJ2-7; D is uncertain. The germline V gene encodes CDR1 SEHNR and CDR2 FQNEAQ (reference sequence). This CDR3 is 13 amino acids long. Between the trimmed V and J ends, which lost 1 base and 7 bases, there was a span of 11 bases. Written as DNA, the CDR3 is TGTGCCAGCAGCTTAGACCAACGTCGGGAGCAGTACTTC. Translation gives CASSLDQRREQYF.

This rearrangement joins TRBV30 to TRBJ1-5; D not resolved. CDR3 length equals 13 residues. V shed 0 bases and J shed 9 bases, with 12 bases lying between them. Germline assignment: CDR1 GTSNPN and CDR2 SVGIG (reference sequence). As DNA, the CDR3 is TGTGCCTGGAGTGTAAGAGGGATGAGGCCCCAGCATTTT. The encoded protein is CAWSVRGMRPQHF.

V is TRBV4-3 and J is TRBJ1-5; 8 bases align to TRBD1. Trimming took 0 bases from V and 2 from J; bases not matched to a gene: 3. Germline V gene sequence: CDR1 LGHNA, CDR2 YSLEER. This CDR3 is 16 amino acids long. For the CDR3, the DNA is TGCGCCAGCAGCCAAGATTCGGGACAGGGCAATCAGCCCCAGCATTTT. Its translation is CASSQDSGQGNQPQHF.

A word on this clone: A much larger clone differs by one base, so this may be a read error. The same CDR3 also results from other DNA sequences found in this sample. The V call is TRBV3-1 (or the pseudogene TRBV3-2), the J call TRBJ2-2, with 7 nucleotides matching TRBD1. This CDR3 has 15 amino acids. The ends lost 6 bases at V and 1 base at J; junction bases unmatched: 5. The germline V gene encodes CDR1 LGHDT and CDR2 YNNKEL (reference sequence). The CDR3 bases are TGTGCCAGCAGTCCGGGACAGAAGAACACCGGGGAGCTGTTTTTT. Translation: CASSPGQKNTGELFF.

The chain recombines TRBV18 with TRBJ1-1; 11 bases map to TRBD1. CDR1 is KGHSH, CDR2 LQKENI, per germline. The CDR3 covers 17 residues. The junction had 9 bases not matched to a gene; V was cut back by 1 base and J by 5 bases. The CDR3 loop reads CASSPRPGQGVRTEAFF. The CDR3 DNA reads as TGTGCCAGCTCACCACGGCCGGGACAGGGGGTTCGGACTGAAGCTTTCTTT.

The chain employs TRBV28 and TRBJ2-7; 10 nucleotides agree with TRBD2. This CDR3 has 16 residues. From germline, CDR1 is MDHEN and CDR2 SYDVKM. The V gene end was trimmed by 4 bases and the J gene end by 2 bases; junction bases not matched to a gene: 8. The CDR3: CASSSPGTSETYEQYF. The CDR3 nucleotides read TGTGCCAGCAGTTCACCCGGGACTAGCGAAACCTACGAGCAGTACTTC. Combining the CDR3 with reference TRBV28 and TRBJ2-7 gives the whole variable domain DVKVTQSSRYLVKRTGEKVFLECVQDMDHENMFWYRQDPGLGLRLIYFSYDVKMKEKGDIPEGYSVSREKKERFSLILESASTNQTSMYLCASSSPGTSETYEQYFGPGTRLTVT.

CDR3 in amino acids: CASSERTGKTEAFF. Here the CDR3 DNA reads TGCGCCAGCTCGGAGAGGACAGGGAAGACTGAAGCTTTCTTT. The genes are TRBV10-2 and TRBJ1-1; TRBD1 matches 8 bases. CDR3 length: 14 amino acids. V gave up 8 bases and J gave up 5 bases; unmatched junction bases: 10. Germline-derived CDR1 and CDR2 are WSHSY and SAAADI.

Here the CDR3 DNA reads TGTGCCAGCAGCCCCATCGGGGGGAGAAGCCCTTACAATGAGCAGTTCTTC. Translation: CASSPIGGRSPYNEQFF. The chain couples TRBV14 to TRBJ2-1, with 7 positions matching TRBD2. From germline, CDR1 is SGHDN and CDR2 FVKESK. This CDR3 has 17 amino acids. The junction had 13 bases not matched to a gene; V was cut back by 4 bases and J by 4 bases.

The rearrangement uses TRBV7-9 and TRBJ1-2; 9 nucleotides agree with TRBD1. J was trimmed by 8 bases and V by 5 bases; bases with no gene match: 12. This CDR3 is 15 amino acids long. Germline CDR1 and CDR2: SEHNR and FQNEAQ (reference sequence). The CDR3 nucleotides read TGTGCCAGCAGCCTCACGACAGGGGGAGTATCAGGCTACACCTTC. This sequence encodes CASSLTTGGVSGYTF.

The rearrangement uses TRBV4-3 and TRBJ2-1; 8 bases map to TRBD2. This CDR3 is built from 16 residues. The germline gives CDR1 LGHNA, CDR2 YSLEER. The V and J ends lost 0 bases and 5 bases, in that order; junction bases with no gene match: 6. The CDR3 coding sequence is TGCGCCAGCAGCCAAGATGCAAGCGGGAGAAACAATGAGCAGTTCTTC. Translated: CASSQDASGRNNEQFF.

The sample holds one count of this clone. This chain joins TRBV11-2 and TRBJ1-6, with a tentative D call TRBD1 (6 bases). V shed 1 base and J shed 7 bases, with 17 bases lying between them. The CDR3 runs 17 residues. Germline V gene sequence: CDR1 SGHAT, CDR2 FQNNGV. DNA for the CDR3: TGTGCCAGCAGCTTAGTAAGAGGGGGGGCGTTGAATTCACCCCTCCACTTT. It codes for CASSLVRGGALNSPLHF.

This chain uses TRBV29-1 with TRBJ2-5; D unclear. Trimming shortened V by 0 bases and J by 0 bases, and 11 bases separated the two germline ends. Germline V lookup: CDR1 SQVTM, CDR2 ANQGSEA. The CDR3 extends over 15 amino acids. CDR3 residues: CSVEDPRLDQETQYF. The CDR3 DNA follows: TGCAGCGTTGAAGACCCCAGGCTTGACCAAGAGACCCAGTACTTC.

The CDR3 sequence is CASSFHFDSSYEQYF. CDR3 in DNA: TGTGCCAGCAGTTTCCACTTTGATAGCTCCTACGAGCAGTACTTC. The rearrangement joins TRBV27 to TRBJ2-7; D ambiguous. The CDR3 consists of 15 residues. Per the germline V gene, CDR1 is MNHEY and CDR2 is SMNVEV (reference sequence). Trimming took 3 bases from V and 0 from J, leaving 12 bases between them.

This chain connects TRBV30 to TRBJ2-1, with 10 bases identical to TRBD2. CDR3 length: 18 residues. The germline V gene encodes CDR1 GTSNPN and CDR2 SVGIG (reference sequence). V lost 0 bases to trimming and J lost 2 bases; unmatched junction nucleotides: 10. CDR3 DNA sequence: TGTGCCTGGAGTGTAGCTCTAGCGGGGGACTGGGCCTACAATGAGCAGTTCTTC. This codes for CAWSVALAGDWAYNEQFF.

The rearrangement uses TRBV7-9 and TRBJ2-1, with D uncertain. The CDR3 extends over 17 amino acids. Per germline, CDR1 SEHNR and CDR2 FQNEAQ (reference sequence). With 2 bases removed from V and 3 bases from J, the gap between germline ends came to 17 bases. The CDR3 nucleotides are TGTGCCAGCAGCTTAAGTAGCTCTCCCATAAACTACAATGAGCAGTTCTTC. Translating gives CASSLSSSPINYNEQFF.

The V call is TRBV11-1, the J call TRBJ2-1; D is perhaps TRBD1 (5 bases). V lost 6 bases and J lost 1, with 7 bases in between. The CDR3 loop spans 13 amino acids. Germline loops: CDR1 SGHAT, CDR2 FQDESV (reference sequence). CDR3 region: CASRTGSYNEQFF. The CDR3 nucleotides are TGTGCCAGCAGAACAGGTTCCTACAATGAGCAGTTCTTC.

V and J are TRBV7-3 and TRBJ2-1; tentative D call: TRBD2 (5 bases). The CDR3 has 14 amino acids. With 5 bases removed from V and 5 bases from J, the gap between germline ends came to 13 bases. Germline V gene lookup returns CDR1 SGHTA and CDR2 FQGTGA. In DNA form, the CDR3 reads TGTGCCAGCAGCCCCGGGCAGACTAACAATGAGCAGTTCTTC. Its protein is CASSPGQTNNEQFF.

The chain recombines TRBV15 with TRBJ1-5; D is possibly TRBD1 (5 bases). This CDR3 has 14 amino acids. With 3 bases removed from V and 4 bases from J, the gap between germline ends came to 10 bases. Germline V CDR1 and CDR2: LNHNV, YYDKDF (reference sequence). CDR3: CATSREQENQPQHF. CDR3 nucleotide sequence: TGTGCCACCAGCAGGGAACAGGAAAATCAGCCCCAGCATTTT.